The clone carrying this T cell receptor beta chain was recorded many times. V lost 5 bases, J lost 3 bases, and 20 bases stayed unmatched. Germline CDR1 reads SGHAT; CDR2 reads FQNNGV. The CDR3 covers 22 residues. The data originate from a study of regulatory T cells in long-lasting Graves disease. The time point was: newly diagnosed GD, antithyroid drugs for less than 3 months. PBMCs provided the RNA from which the TCR library was made. With iRepertoire HTBI primers and Arm-PCR of CDR3 regions, TCR beta libraries were built. TCRdb re-derived calls from the multiplex PCR reads in MiXCR, one entry per CDR3 protein. Among 450,000 to 650,000 distinct CDR3 sequences listed, about 16% were seen once. The sample was also linked to a second study, of T cells in Graves' hyperthyroidism and ophthalmopathy.

The input for sequencing was peripheral blood mononuclear cells (PBMCs), taken at new diagnosis, from a patient treated with antithyroid drugs. The TCR comes from a woman aged 35 to 59 with Graves disease. The V and J genes are TRBV11-2 and TRBJ2-3; the match to TRBD2 covers 16 bases. The CDR3 loop is CASSPKLSLGLAGGLKTDTQYF. CDR3 sequence (DNA): TGTGCCAGCAGCCCAAAGCTCAGTCTGGGACTAGCGGGGGGGCTAAAGACAGATACGCAGTATTTT.